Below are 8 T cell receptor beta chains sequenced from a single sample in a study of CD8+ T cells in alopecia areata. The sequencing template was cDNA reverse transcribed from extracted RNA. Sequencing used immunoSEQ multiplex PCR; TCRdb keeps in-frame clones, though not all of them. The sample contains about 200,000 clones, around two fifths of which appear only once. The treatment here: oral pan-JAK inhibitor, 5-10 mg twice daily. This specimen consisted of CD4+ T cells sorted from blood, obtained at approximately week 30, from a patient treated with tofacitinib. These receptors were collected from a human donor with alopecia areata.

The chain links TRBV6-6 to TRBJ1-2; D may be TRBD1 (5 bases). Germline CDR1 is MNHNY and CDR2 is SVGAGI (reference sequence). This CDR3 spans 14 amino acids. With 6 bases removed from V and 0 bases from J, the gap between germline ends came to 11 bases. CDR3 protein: CASRTTEPNYGYTF. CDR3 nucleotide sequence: TGTGCCAGCAGGACGACAGAGCCTAACTATGGCTACACCTTC.

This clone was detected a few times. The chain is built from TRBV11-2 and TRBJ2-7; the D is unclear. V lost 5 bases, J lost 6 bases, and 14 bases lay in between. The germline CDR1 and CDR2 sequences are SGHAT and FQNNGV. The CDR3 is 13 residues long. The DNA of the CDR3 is TGTGCCAGCAGCCAAATCGATCCTTCCGAGCAGTACTTC. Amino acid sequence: CASSQIDPSEQYF.

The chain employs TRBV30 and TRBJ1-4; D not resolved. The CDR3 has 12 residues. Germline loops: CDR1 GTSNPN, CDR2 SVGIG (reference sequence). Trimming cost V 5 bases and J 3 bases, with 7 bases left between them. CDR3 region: CAWLASNEKLFF. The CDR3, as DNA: TGTGCCTGGTTGGCCTCTAATGAAAAACTGTTTTTT.

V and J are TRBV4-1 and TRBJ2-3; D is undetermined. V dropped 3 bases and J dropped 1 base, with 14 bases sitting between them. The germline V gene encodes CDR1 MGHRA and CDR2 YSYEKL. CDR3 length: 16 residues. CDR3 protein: CASSHPTGERTDTQYF. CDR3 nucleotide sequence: TGCGCCAGCAGCCATCCGACTGGGGAACGCACAGATACGCAGTATTTT.

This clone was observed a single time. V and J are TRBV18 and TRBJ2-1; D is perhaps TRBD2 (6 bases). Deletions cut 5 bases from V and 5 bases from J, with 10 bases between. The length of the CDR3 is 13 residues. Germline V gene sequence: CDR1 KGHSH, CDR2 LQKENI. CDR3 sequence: CASSLGTDNEQFF. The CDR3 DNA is TGTGCCAGCTCATTAGGGACTGACAATGAGCAGTTCTTC.

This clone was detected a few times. The CDR3 spells CSVGRLAGGPSETQYF. The CDR3 DNA reads TGCAGCGTAGGGCGGTTAGCGGGAGGGCCCTCGGAGACCCAGTACTTC. The rearrangement uses TRBV29-1 and TRBJ2-5; TRBD2 matches at 11 bases. CDR1 and CDR2 from the germline V gene are SQVTM and ANQGSEA. This CDR3 contains 16 residues. Unmatched junction bases numbered 14, after V lost 6 bases and J lost 5 bases.

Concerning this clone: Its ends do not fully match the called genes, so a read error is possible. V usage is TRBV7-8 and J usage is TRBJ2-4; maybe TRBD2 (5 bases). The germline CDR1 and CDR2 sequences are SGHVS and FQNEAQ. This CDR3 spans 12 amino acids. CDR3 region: CASSLDREGKDF. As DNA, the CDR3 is TGTGCCAGCAGCTTAGATCGGGAAGGGAAGGACTTC.

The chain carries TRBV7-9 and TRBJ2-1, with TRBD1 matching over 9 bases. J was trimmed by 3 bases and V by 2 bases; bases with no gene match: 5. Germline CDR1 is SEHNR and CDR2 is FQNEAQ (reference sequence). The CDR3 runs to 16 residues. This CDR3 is CASSLFRDRDYNEQFF. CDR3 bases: TGTGCCAGCAGCTTATTTCGGGACAGGGACTACAATGAGCAGTTCTTC.